This T cell receptor (beta chain) appears in the sequencing data of a study of Ad26.COV2.S vaccination and SARS-CoV-2 variants. The treatment here: roughly 18 received Ad26.COV2.S at low or high dose, single or two shots; about 5 received placebo; per-sample allocation not given. Following the first vaccine or placebo injection, samples were taken on day 63. An adult of 18-55 years in Boston served as donor. Assay used: immunoSEQ multiplex PCR; TCRdb lists only in-frame clones, some missing. The data hold about half a million clones, with approximately 90% observed a single time. The count of this clone is one. The material was peripheral blood, obtained in a trial of Ad26.COV2.S vaccine versus placebo. The TCR sequence derives from a person aged 18-65 years who received the Ad26.COV2.S COVID-19 vaccine or a placebo.

Here the CDR3 reads CASQPWDREGSAQHF. In DNA, the CDR3 is TGTGCCAGCCAACCCTGGGACAGGGAGGGGTCAGCCCAGCATTTT. This sequence joins TRBV6-5 and TRBJ1-5, with 9 positions matching TRBD1. This CDR3 contains 15 residues. V was clipped by 8 bases and J by 11 bases; unmatched bases: 16. Germline V gene lookup returns CDR1 MNHEY and CDR2 SVGAGI.